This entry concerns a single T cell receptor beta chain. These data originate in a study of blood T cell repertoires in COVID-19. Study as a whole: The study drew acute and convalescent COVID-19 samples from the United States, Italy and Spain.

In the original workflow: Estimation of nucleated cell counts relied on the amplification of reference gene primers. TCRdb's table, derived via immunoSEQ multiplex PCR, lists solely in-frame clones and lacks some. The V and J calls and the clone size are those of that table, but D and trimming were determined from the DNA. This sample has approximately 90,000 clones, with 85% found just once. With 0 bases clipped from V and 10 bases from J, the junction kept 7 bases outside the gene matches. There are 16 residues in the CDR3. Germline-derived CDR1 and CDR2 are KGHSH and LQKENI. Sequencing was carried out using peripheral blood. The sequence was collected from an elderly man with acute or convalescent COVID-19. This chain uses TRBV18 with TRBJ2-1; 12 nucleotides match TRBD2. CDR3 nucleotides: TGTGCCAGCTCACCACCGTCCGGGGGGACTAGCGGGGAGCAGTTCTTC. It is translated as CASSPPSGGTSGEQFF.